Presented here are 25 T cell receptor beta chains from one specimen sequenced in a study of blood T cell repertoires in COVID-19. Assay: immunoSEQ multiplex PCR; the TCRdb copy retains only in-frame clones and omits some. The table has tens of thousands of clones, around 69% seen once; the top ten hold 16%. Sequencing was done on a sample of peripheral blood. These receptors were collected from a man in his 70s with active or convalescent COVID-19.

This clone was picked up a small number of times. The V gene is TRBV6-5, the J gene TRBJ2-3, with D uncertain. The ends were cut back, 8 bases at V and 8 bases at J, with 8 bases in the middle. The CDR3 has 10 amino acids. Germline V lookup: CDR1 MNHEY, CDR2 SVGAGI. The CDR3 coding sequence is TGTGCCAGCGGTTTCGGTACGCAGTATTTT. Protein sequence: CASGFGTQYF.

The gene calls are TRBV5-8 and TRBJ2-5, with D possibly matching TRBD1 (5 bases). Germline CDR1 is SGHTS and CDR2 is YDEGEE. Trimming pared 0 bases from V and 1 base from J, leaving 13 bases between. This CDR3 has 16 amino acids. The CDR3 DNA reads TGTGCCAGCAGCTTGGGGTCTTCAGGGCCCCAAGAGACCCAGTACTTC. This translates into CASSLGSSGPQETQYF.

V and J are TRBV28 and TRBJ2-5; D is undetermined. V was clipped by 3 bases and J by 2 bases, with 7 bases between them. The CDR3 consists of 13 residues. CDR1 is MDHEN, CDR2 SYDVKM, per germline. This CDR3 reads CASSLYSQETQYF. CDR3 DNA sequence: TGTGCCAGCAGTTTGTACAGTCAAGAGACCCAGTACTTC.

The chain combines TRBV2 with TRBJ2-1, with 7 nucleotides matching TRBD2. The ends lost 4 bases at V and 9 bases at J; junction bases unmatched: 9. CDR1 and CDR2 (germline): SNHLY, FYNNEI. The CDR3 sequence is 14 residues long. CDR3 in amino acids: CASSVQRGRGEQFF. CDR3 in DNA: TGTGCCAGCAGTGTTCAGCGGGGAAGGGGTGAGCAGTTCTTC. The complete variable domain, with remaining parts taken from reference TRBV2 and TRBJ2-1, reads EPEVTQTPSHQVTQMGQEVILRCVPISNHLYFYWYRQILGQKVEFLVSFYNNEISEKSEIFDDQFSVERPDGSNFTLKIRSTKLEDSAMYFCASSVQRGRGEQFFGPGTRLTVL.

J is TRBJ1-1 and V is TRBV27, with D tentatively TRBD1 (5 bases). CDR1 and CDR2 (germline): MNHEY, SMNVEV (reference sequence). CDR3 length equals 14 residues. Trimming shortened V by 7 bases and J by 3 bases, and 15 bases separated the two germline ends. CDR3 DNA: TGTGCCAGCAACACGGCAGGGTCAGACACTGAAGCTTTCTTT. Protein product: CASNTAGSDTEAFF.

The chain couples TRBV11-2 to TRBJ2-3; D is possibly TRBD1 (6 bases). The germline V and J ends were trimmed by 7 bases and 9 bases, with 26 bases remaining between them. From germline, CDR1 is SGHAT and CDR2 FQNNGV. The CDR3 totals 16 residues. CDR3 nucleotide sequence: TGTGCCAGCACCTTTGGGGGCGAGATAAGTGGAAGGACGCAGTATTTT. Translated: CASTFGGEISGRTQYF.

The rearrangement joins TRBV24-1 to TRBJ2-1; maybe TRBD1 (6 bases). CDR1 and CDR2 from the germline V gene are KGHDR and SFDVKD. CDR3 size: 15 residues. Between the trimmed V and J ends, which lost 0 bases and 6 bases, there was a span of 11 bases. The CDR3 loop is CATSDLSGHLNEQFF. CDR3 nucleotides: TGTGCCACCAGTGATTTGTCGGGACACCTCAATGAGCAGTTCTTC.

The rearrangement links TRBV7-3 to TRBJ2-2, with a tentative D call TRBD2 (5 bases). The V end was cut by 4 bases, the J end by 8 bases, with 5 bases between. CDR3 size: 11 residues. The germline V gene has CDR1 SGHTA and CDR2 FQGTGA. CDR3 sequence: CASSSGGELFF. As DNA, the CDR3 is TGTGCCAGCAGCTCGGGAGGGGAGCTGTTTTTT.

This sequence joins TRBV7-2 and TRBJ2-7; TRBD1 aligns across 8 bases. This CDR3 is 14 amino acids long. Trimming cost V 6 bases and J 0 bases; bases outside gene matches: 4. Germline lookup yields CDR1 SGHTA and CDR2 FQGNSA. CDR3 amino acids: CASRPQGASYEQYF. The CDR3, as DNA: TGTGCCAGCAGGCCTCAGGGGGCCTCCTACGAGCAGTACTTC.

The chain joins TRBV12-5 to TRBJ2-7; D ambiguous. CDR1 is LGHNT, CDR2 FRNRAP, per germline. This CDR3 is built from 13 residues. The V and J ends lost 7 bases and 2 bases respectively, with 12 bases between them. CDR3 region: CASVVSSTYEQYF. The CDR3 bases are TGTGCTAGTGTGGTTAGCAGCACCTACGAGCAGTACTTC.

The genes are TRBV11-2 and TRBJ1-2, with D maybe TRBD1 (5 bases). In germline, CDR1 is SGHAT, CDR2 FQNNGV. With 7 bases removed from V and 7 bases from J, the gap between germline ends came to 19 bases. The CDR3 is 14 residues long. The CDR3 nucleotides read TGTGCCAGCACCAAAGCGACGGGGGAGGCTGGCTACACCTTC. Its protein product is CASTKATGEAGYTF.

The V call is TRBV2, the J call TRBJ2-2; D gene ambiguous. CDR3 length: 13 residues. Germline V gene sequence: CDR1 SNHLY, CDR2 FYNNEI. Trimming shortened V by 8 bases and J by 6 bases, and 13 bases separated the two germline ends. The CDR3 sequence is CASGKVVAGELFF. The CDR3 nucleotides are TGTGCCAGCGGTAAAGTAGTCGCCGGGGAGCTGTTTTTT.

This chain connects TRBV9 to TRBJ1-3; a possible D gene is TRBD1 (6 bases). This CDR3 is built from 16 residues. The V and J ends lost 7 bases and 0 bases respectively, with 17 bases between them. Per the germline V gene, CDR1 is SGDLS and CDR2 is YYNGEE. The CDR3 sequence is CASATGTSLSGNTIYF. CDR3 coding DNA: TGTGCCAGCGCGACAGGAACTTCACTCTCTGGAAACACCATATATTTT.

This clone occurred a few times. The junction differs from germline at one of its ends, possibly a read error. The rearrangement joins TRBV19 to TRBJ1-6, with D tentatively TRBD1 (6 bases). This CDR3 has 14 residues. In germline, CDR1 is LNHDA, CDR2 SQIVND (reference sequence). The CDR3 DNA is TGTGCCAGTAGAATAGGACAGAAGAATTCACCCCTCCACTTT. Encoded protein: CASRIGQKNSPLHF. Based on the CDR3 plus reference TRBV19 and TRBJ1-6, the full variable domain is DGGITQSPKYLFRKEGQNVTLSCEQNLNHDAMYWYRQDPGQGLRLIYYSQIVNDFQKGDIAEGYSVSREKKESFPLTVTSAQKNPTAFYLCASRIGQKNSPLHFGNGTRLTVT.

The CDR3 DNA reads as TGTGCCAGCACCGGGACAGGGGGCGCAGATACGCAGTATTTT. As protein: CASTGTGGADTQYF. J is TRBJ2-3 and V is TRBV11-3; 12 positions agree with TRBD1. The germline V gene has CDR1 SGHNT and CDR2 YENEEA. Losses at the gene ends were 7 bases for V and 4 bases for J; bases not matched to a gene: 3. The length of the CDR3 is 14 residues.

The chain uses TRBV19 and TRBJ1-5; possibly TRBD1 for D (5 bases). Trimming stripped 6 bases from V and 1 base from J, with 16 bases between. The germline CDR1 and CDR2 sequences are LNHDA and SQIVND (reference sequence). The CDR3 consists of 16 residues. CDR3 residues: CASSDTQGGSNQPQHF. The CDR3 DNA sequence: TGTGCCAGTAGCGACACCCAGGGCGGAAGCAATCAGCCCCAGCATTTT. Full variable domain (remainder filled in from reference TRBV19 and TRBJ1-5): DGGITQSPKYLFRKEGQNVTLSCEQNLNHDAMYWYRQDPGQGLRLIYYSQIVNDFQKGDIAEGYSVSREKKESFPLTVTSAQKNPTAFYLCASSDTQGGSNQPQHFGDGTRLSIL.

The CDR3 DNA follows: TGTGCCAGCAGCCCTAGTGGTCCTGATAATTCACCCCTCCACTTT. Protein sequence: CASSPSGPDNSPLHF. V is TRBV3-1 (or the pseudogene TRBV3-2) and J is TRBJ1-6; D ambiguous. Germline-derived CDR1 and CDR2 are LGHDT and YNNKEL (reference sequence). Trimming removed 4 bases at V and 5 bases at J, with 12 bases between. This CDR3 has 15 residues.

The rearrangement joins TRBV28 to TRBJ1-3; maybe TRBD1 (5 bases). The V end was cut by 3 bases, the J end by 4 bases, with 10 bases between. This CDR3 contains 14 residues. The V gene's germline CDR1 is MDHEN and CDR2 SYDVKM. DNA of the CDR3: TGTGCCAGCAGTTTGGGAGGGGCAGGAAACACCATATATTTT. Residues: CASSLGGAGNTIYF.

CDR3 sequence (DNA): TGCAGCATAACTGACAGGGTTTGGGGCTACACCTTC. It codes for CSITDRVWGYTF. The genes are TRBV29-1 and TRBJ1-2; 7 bases align to TRBD1. This CDR3 has 12 amino acids. V shed 8 bases, J shed 8 bases, and the junction held 11 bases outside the gene matches. The germline gives CDR1 SQVTM, CDR2 ANQGSEA.

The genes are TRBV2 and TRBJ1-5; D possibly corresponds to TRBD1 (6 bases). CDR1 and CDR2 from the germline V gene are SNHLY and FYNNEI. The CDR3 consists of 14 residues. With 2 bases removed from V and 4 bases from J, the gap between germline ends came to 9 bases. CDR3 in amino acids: CASSEQGLNQPQHF. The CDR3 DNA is TGTGCCAGCAGTGAACAGGGGCTGAATCAGCCCCAGCATTTT. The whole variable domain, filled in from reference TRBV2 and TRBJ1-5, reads EPEVTQTPSHQVTQMGQEVILRCVPISNHLYFYWYRQILGQKVEFLVSFYNNEISEKSEIFDDQFSVERPDGSNFTLKIRSTKLEDSAMYFCASSEQGLNQPQHFGDGTRLSIL.

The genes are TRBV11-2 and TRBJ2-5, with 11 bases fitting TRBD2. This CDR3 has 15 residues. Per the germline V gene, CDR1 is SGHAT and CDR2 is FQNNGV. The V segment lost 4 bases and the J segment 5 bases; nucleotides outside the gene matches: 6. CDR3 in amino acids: CASSSRLAGTETQYF. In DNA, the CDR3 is TGTGCCAGCAGCTCCAGACTAGCGGGGACTGAGACCCAGTACTTC.

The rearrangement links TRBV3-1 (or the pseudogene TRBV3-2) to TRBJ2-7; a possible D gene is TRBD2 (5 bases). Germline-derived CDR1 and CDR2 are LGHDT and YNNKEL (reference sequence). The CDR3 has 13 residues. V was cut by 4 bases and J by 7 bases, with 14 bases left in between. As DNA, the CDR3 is TGTGCCAGCAGCCTCGGACCTCCGGGGGAGCAGTACTTC. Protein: CASSLGPPGEQYF.

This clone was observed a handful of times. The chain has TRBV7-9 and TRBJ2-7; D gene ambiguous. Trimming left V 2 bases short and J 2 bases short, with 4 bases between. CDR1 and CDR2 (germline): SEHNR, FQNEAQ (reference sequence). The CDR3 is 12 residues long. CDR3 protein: CASSLQAYEQYF. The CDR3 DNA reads TGTGCCAGCAGCTTACAGGCCTACGAGCAGTACTTC.

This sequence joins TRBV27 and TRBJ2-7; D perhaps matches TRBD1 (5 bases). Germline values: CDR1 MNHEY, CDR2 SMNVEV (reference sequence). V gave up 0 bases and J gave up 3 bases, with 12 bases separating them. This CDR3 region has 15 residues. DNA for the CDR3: TGTGCCAGCAGTTTATCGATAGGGCAGGGCTACGAGCAGTACTTC. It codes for CASSLSIGQGYEQYF.

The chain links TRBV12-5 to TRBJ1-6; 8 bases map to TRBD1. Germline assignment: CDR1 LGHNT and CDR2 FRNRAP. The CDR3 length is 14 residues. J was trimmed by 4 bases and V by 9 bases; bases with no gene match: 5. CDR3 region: CASRRTGYNSPLHF. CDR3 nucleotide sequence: TGTGCTAGCCGAAGGACAGGGTATAATTCACCCCTCCACTTT.